The next 3 T cell receptor beta chains were all read from a single sample in a study of blood T cell repertoires in COVID-19. The table came from immunoSEQ multiplex PCR; TCRdb's copy has only in-frame clones and leaves some out. The data show about 270,000 clones, less than 85% seen once. Sequenced: peripheral blood. These receptors originate from a young woman with acute or convalescent COVID-19.

The J gene is TRBJ2-2, the V gene TRBV5-1; no firm D call. This CDR3 contains 12 residues. The V gene's germline CDR1 is SGHRS and CDR2 YFSETQ. Trimming took 5 bases from V and 6 from J, leaving 8 bases between them. Here the CDR3 reads CASSRGSGELFF. CDR3 in DNA: TGCGCCAGCAGTAGAGGATCCGGGGAGCTGTTTTTT.

The rearrangement uses TRBV18 and TRBJ2-7; 7 bases are a match to TRBD2. The CDR3 is made up of 15 amino acids. In germline, CDR1 is KGHSH, CDR2 LQKENI. The ends lost 5 bases at V and 3 bases at J; junction bases unmatched: 10. CDR3 in DNA: TGTGCCAGCTCAATGAGTAAGCGGGAAAACTACGAGCAGTACTTC. It specifies CASSMSKRENYEQYF.

This clone was picked up a small number of times. The rearrangement joins TRBV6-2 or TRBV6-3 to TRBJ1-5; D uncertain. The germline V gene has CDR1 MNHEY and CDR2 SVGEGT. This CDR3 has 13 amino acids. Trimming took 5 bases from V and 6 from J, leaving 11 bases between them. The CDR3 sequence is CASSLGDVQPQHF. The CDR3 DNA sequence: TGTGCCAGCAGTCTGGGAGACGTTCAGCCCCAGCATTTT.